The next 25 T cell receptor beta chains were all read from a single sample in a study of CD8+ T cells in alopecia areata. Sequencing used cDNA as its template, made by extracting RNA and reverse transcribing it. Sequencing was performed with immunoSEQ multiplex PCR; in TCRdb, only in-frame clones are kept and a portion is missing. This repertoire shows hundreds of thousands of clones, 67% found once; its top ten account for approximately 1.2%. This specimen was CD4+ T cells sorted from blood, taken at week 0. These TCRs come from a human donor with alopecia areata.

CDR3 loop: CASSLLGSYEQYF. In DNA form, the CDR3 reads TGTGCCAGCAGCTTACTGGGCTCCTACGAGCAGTACTTC. The rearrangement joins TRBV7-2 to TRBJ2-7; no definite D call. Deletions cut 2 bases from V and 0 bases from J, with 5 bases between. CDR1 is SGHTA, CDR2 FQGNSA, per germline. The CDR3 is 13 residues long.

This clone has ten or more counts. The chain uses TRBV18 and TRBJ1-2; TRBD1 agrees at 7 bases. From germline, CDR1 is KGHSH and CDR2 LQKENI. The V and J ends lost 2 bases and 2 bases, in that order; junction bases with no gene match: 11. The CDR3 covers 17 residues. CDR3 coding DNA: TGTGCCAGCTCACCAATTTTAAGGGACAGCGAGAACTATGGCTACACCTTC. Its translation is CASSPILRDSENYGYTF.

The V and J genes are TRBV7-3 and TRBJ2-5; 7 positions agree with TRBD2. This CDR3 is 12 amino acids long. Trimming took 4 bases from V and 9 from J; bases not matched to a gene: 5. The germline V gene has CDR1 SGHTA and CDR2 FQGTGA. The CDR3 here is CASSSQGGAQYF. CDR3 bases: TGTGCCAGCAGCTCCCAGGGAGGGGCCCAGTACTTC.

This clone has only a few counts. J is TRBJ1-5 and V is TRBV27; D not resolved. With 4 bases removed from V and 0 bases from J, the gap between germline ends came to 7 bases. The length of the CDR3 is 14 residues. The V gene's germline CDR1 is MNHEY and CDR2 SMNVEV (reference sequence). CDR3 region: CASSSDYSNQPQHF. Written as DNA, the CDR3 is TGTGCCAGCAGTTCCGATTATAGCAATCAGCCCCAGCATTTT.

This chain joins TRBV6-5 and TRBJ1-3, with D unclear. Germline CDR1 and CDR2: MNHEY and SVGAGI. With 1 base removed from V and 0 bases from J, the gap between germline ends came to 4 bases. CDR3 size: 14 residues. Here the CDR3 reads CASSYYGSGNTIYF. CDR3 DNA: TGTGCCAGCAGTTACTACGGCTCTGGAAACACCATATATTTT.

This chain joins TRBV27 and TRBJ1-6; D uncertain. The germline V gene encodes CDR1 MNHEY and CDR2 SMNVEV (reference sequence). The CDR3 is made up of 10 amino acids. V gave up 11 bases and J gave up 5 bases, with 4 bases separating them. CDR3 bases: TGTGCCCTCCATAATTCACCCCTCCACTTT. Its protein product is CALHNSPLHF.

J is TRBJ1-6 and V is TRBV13; D might be TRBD1 (6 bases). The CDR3 length is 16 residues. The germline V and J ends were trimmed by 0 bases and 6 bases, with 12 bases remaining between them. CDR1 PRHDT and CDR2 FYEKMQ come from the germline V gene (reference sequence). CDR3 amino acids: CASSLGGVTGNSPLHF. The DNA of the CDR3 is TGTGCCAGCAGCTTAGGCGGTGTGACAGGTAATTCACCCCTCCACTTT.

V and J are TRBV9 and TRBJ1-2, with 7 bases lining up with TRBD1. The junction had 5 bases not matched to a gene; V was cut back by 4 bases and J by 2 bases. This CDR3 region has 14 residues. Germline assignment: CDR1 SGDLS and CDR2 YYNGEE. In DNA, the CDR3 is TGTGCCAGCAGCCCCCAGGGGGGAAACTATGGCTACACCTTC. As protein: CASSPQGGNYGYTF.

The chain employs TRBV29-1 and TRBJ2-5; D ambiguous. This CDR3 has 12 amino acids. Germline V CDR1 and CDR2: SQVTM, ANQGSEA. Trimming left V 8 bases short and J 4 bases short, with 14 bases between. The CDR3, as DNA: TGCAGCTCTGAAAGGGTTGGAGAGACCCAGTACTTC. Protein: CSSERVGETQYF.

This clone was seen a handful of times. This chain joins TRBV5-1 and TRBJ1-2; D gene unclear. This CDR3 has 13 residues. The germline CDR1 and CDR2 sequences are SGHRS and YFSETQ. The V gene lost 0 bases and the J gene lost 4 bases, with 7 bases spanning the gap. CDR3 loop: CASSLAQIYGYTF. CDR3 nucleotides: TGCGCCAGCAGCTTGGCTCAGATCTATGGCTACACCTTC.

This chain links TRBV7-9 with TRBJ1-1, with D hard to call. Trimming stripped 2 bases from V and 1 base from J, with 11 bases between. This CDR3 is 15 amino acids long. Looked up from germline, CDR1 is SEHNR and CDR2 is FQNEAQ (reference sequence). The CDR3 loop reads CASSLLNEGNTEAFF. CDR3 nucleotides: TGTGCCAGCAGCTTATTGAATGAAGGGAACACTGAAGCTTTCTTT.

The chain is built from TRBV4-1 and TRBJ2-5; D not resolved. This CDR3 is built from 13 residues. Trimming shortened V by 1 base and J by 5 bases, and 8 bases separated the two germline ends. Germline lookup yields CDR1 MGHRA and CDR2 YSYEKL. CDR3 loop: CASSQVGSETQYF. In nucleotides, the CDR3 is TGCGCCAGCAGCCAAGTCGGTTCGGAGACCCAGTACTTC.

The chain recombines TRBV29-1 with TRBJ2-3; D is perhaps TRBD1 (5 bases). The CDR3 length is 12 residues. The germline V and J ends were trimmed by 8 bases and 4 bases, with 13 bases remaining between them. Germline V CDR1 and CDR2: SQVTM, ANQGSEA. The CDR3 spells CSTQRGADTQYF. The CDR3 DNA is TGCAGCACCCAAAGGGGTGCAGATACGCAGTATTTT.

With respect to this clone: Sequence at one end of the junction differs from germline and may be a read error. The V call is TRBV20-1, the J call TRBJ1-2, with a possible D match to TRBD1 (5 bases). Germline V gene lookup returns CDR1 DFQATT and CDR2 SNEGSKA (reference sequence). The CDR3 totals 11 residues. In nucleotides, the CDR3 is TGCAGTGCTGGCGGGGCAGGCCGCCTCTTTTTC. This encodes CSAGGAGRLFF.

CDR3 region: CASSQGPIDYEQYF. For the CDR3, the DNA is TGCGCCAGCAGCCAAGGGCCGATAGACTACGAGCAGTACTTC. The rearrangement joins TRBV4-1 to TRBJ2-7; no firm D call. Germline-derived CDR1 and CDR2 are MGHRA and YSYEKL. The length of the CDR3 is 14 residues. Trimming stripped 1 base from V and 3 bases from J, with 10 bases between.

J is TRBJ2-5 and V is TRBV6-5; no firm D call. Germline V CDR1 and CDR2: MNHEY, SVGAGI. This CDR3 has 14 residues. The V end lost 4 bases, the J end lost 0 bases, and 9 bases lay between the germline ends. The CDR3 DNA reads as TGTGCCAGCAGTTCGCGGATTTACCAAGAGACCCAGTACTTC. Encoded protein: CASSSRIYQETQYF.

This clone has only a few counts. The V and J genes are TRBV29-1 and TRBJ1-1; D unclear. Germline CDR1 SQVTM, CDR2 ANQGSEA. V dropped 4 bases and J dropped 1 base, with 7 bases sitting between them. The CDR3 is made up of 12 amino acids. CDR3 region: CSVVFGNTEAFF. The CDR3 nucleotides are TGCAGCGTTGTTTTTGGGAACACTGAAGCTTTCTTT.

A single count supports this clone. The chain joins TRBV4-3 to TRBJ2-3, with D perhaps TRBD2 (6 bases). V dropped 1 base and J dropped 1 base, with 18 bases sitting between them. Germline assignment: CDR1 LGHNA and CDR2 YSLEER. The CDR3 covers 18 residues. CDR3 nucleotides: TGCGCCAGCAGCCAAGGACCCTCACGACTAGACGGCACAGATACGCAGTATTTT. Its protein is CASSQGPSRLDGTDTQYF.

The table lists this clone with a count of one. The gene calls are TRBV29-1 and TRBJ2-7, with 10 positions matching TRBD1. The germline V gene has CDR1 SQVTM and CDR2 ANQGSEA. With V trimmed by 4 bases and J by 5 bases, 8 bases remained unmatched. The CDR3 runs 14 residues. The CDR3 DNA reads TGCAGCGTTGCAACCGGGACAGGGGCCCACGAGCAGTACTTC. Translating gives CSVATGTGAHEQYF.

V usage is TRBV30 and J usage is TRBJ1-1; D not certain. Germline CDR1 and CDR2: GTSNPN and SVGIG (reference sequence). V dropped 5 bases and J dropped 2 bases, with 18 bases sitting between them. This CDR3 spans 15 amino acids. CDR3 in DNA: TGTGCCTGGCGGGGAGCGTACGGGATAAACACTGAAGCTTTCTTT. This gives the protein CAWRGAYGINTEAFF.

This clone has only one observation. The chain combines TRBV9 with TRBJ1-2; D not resolved. Germline assignment: CDR1 SGDLS and CDR2 YYNGEE. There are 16 residues in the CDR3. Deletions cut 0 bases from V and 5 bases from J, with 17 bases between. In nucleotides, the CDR3 is TGTGCCAGCAGCGTAGCGCTAAGCGGGGTACGGTATGGCTACACCTTC. Protein product: CASSVALSGVRYGYTF. Looking up the rest from reference TRBV9 and TRBJ1-2 gives the full variable domain: DSGVTQTPKHLITATGQRVTLRCSPRSGDLSVYWYQQSLDQGLQFLIQYYNGEERAKGNILERFSAQQFPDLHSELNLSSLELGDSALYFCASSVALSGVRYGYTFGSGTRLTVV.

The chain uses TRBV27 and TRBJ2-1; 13 bases are a match to TRBD2. After removal of 5 bases from V and 4 bases from J, the junction contained 11 bases not matched to a gene. This CDR3 is 18 amino acids long. Germline CDR1 is MNHEY and CDR2 is SMNVEV (reference sequence). In nucleotides, the CDR3 is TGTGCCAGCAGTCTACATGGACTAGCGGGGGCCCTATACAATGAGCAGTTCTTC. It translates to CASSLHGLAGALYNEQFF.

The chain is built from TRBV1 and TRBJ2-7. TRBV1 is a pseudogene segment. The CDR3 is 15 residues long. The CDR3 loop reads CTSSQGRSRTYEQYF. CDR3 in DNA: TGCACCAGCAGCCAAGGTCGTAGTCGGACCTACGAGCAGTACTTC.

CDR3: CASSRPGRINYGYTF. Written as DNA, the CDR3 is TGTGCCAGCAGCCGCCCGGGACGGATTAACTATGGCTACACCTTC. This chain uses TRBV4-2 with TRBJ1-2; TRBD1 might be the D (5 bases). CDR1 LGHNA and CDR2 YNFKEQ come from the germline V gene. The CDR3 contains 15 residues. V was clipped by 4 bases and J by 1 base, with 13 bases between them.

A word on this clone: Other DNA sequences in the same sample also yield this CDR3. The chain employs TRBV5-6 and TRBJ2-3; no firm D call. V was shortened by 4 bases and J by 0 bases, with 6 bases between the two germline ends. Germline V gene sequence: CDR1 SGHDT, CDR2 YYEEEE. This CDR3 has 13 residues. This CDR3 is CASSLGSTDTQYF. In DNA, the CDR3 is TGTGCCAGCAGCCTGGGCAGCACAGATACGCAGTATTTT.